The following is a T cell receptor beta chain sequence with its context. What it binds is not known. This record belongs to a study of CD8 T cells in Susac syndrome. Study findings and constraints: The study admitted that it had a relatively small number of individuals in its TCR sequencing and HLA analysis.

cDNA came from around 0.5 to 1 ug RNA primed by random hexamers. Each CDR3 protein is one row after TCRdb ran MiXCR on the immunoSEQ multiplex PCR reads. Altogether approximately 190,000 distinct CDR3 sequences are present, 90% to 96% being singletons, with the ten largest covering around 0.1%. The material sequenced was CD4+ T cells from PBMCs. This TCR came from a human donor with Susac syndrome.

This chain's CDR3 is CASRLGNRGHGYTF. In DNA form, the CDR3 reads TGTGCCAGCAGGCTGGGAAACAGGGGGCATGGCTACACCTTC. This chain links TRBV2 with TRBJ1-2, with TRBD1 identical over 9 bases. Germline-derived CDR1 and CDR2 are SNHLY and FYNNEI. V dropped 6 bases and J dropped 6; count of bases not matched to a gene: 8. This CDR3 is 14 amino acids long.